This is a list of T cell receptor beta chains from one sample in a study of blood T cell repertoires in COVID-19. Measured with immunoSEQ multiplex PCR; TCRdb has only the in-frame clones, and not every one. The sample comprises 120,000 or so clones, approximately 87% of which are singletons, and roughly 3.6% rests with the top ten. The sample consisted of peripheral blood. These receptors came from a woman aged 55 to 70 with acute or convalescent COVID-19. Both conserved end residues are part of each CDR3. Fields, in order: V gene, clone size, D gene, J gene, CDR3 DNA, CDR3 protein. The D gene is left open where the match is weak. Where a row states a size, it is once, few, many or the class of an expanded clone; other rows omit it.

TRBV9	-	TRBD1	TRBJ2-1	TGTGCCAGCAGCGTTGGACAGGGGGCAGGGAATGAGCAGTTCTTC	CASSVGQGAGNEQFF
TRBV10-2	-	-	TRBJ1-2	TGCGCCAGCAGTGAGTCGAGGCAGGGCGACTATGGCTACACCTTC	CASSESRQGDYGYTF
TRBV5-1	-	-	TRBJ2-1	TGCGCCAGCAGCCCTACTAGCACGGCCTACAATGAGCAGTTCTTC	CASSPTSTAYNEQFF
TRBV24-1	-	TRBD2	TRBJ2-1	TGTGCCACCAGTGATCCCGGTGGTAGCGGGACGTACAATGAGCAGTTCTTC	CATSDPGGSGTYNEQFF
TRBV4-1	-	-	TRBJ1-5	TGCGCCAGCAGCCAAGATGTCCCAAGAAGCGCCCAGCATTTT	CASSQDVPRSAQHF
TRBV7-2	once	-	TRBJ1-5	TGTGCCAGCAGCCGTGACAGAAATCAGCCCCAGCATTTT	CASSRDRNQPQHF
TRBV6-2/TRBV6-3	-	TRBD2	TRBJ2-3	TGTGCCAGCAGTTACAGGCTAGCGGGAGGAAGCACAGATACGCAGTATTTT	CASSYRLAGGSTDTQYF
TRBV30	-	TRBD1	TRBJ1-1	TGTGCCTTCTCCCCCCGGGACAGGGCAACTGAAGCTTTCTTT	CAFSPRDRATEAFF
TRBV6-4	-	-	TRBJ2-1	TGTGCCAGCGCGCGCGGATGGGAGACGCCCCTCAATGAGCAGTTCTTC	CASARGWETPLNEQFF
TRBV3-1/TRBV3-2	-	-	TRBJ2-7	TGTGCCAGCAGCCAAGATCCTACAGGAGGGGAGCAGTACTTC	CASSQDPTGGEQYF
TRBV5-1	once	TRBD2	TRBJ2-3	TGCGCCAGCAGCTTGGGGACTAGCCTAGGATCTAGCACAGATACGCAGTATTTT	CASSLGTSLGSSTDTQYF
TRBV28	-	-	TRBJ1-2	TGTGCCGCCGGGAGGGGCTACACCTTC	CAAGRGYTF
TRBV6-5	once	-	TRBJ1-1	TGTGCCAGCAGGCCCGGACAGTTCATGAACACTGAAGCTTTCTTT	CASRPGQFMNTEAFF
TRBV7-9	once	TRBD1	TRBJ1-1	TGTGCCAGCAGCTCCGGGACAGCTAATGAAGCTTTCTTT	CASSSGTANEAFF
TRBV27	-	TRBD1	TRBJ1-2	TGTGCCAGCAGTCTGGACAGGGGGATAGGAGGCTACACCTTC	CASSLDRGIGGYTF
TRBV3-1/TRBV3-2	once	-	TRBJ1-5	TGTGCCAGCAGCCAAGATATCGGGGTTAGTCAGCCCCAGCATTTT	CASSQDIGVSQPQHF
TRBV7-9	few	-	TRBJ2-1	TGTGCCAGCAGCCTTAAAGGGCGTGGACACTTCTCCTACAATGAGCAGTTCTTC	CASSLKGRGHFSYNEQFF
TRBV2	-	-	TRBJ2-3	TGTGCCAGCAGTCCCGGGACAATCATCACAGATACGCAGTATTTT	CASSPGTIITDTQYF
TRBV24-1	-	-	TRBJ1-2	TGTGCCACCAGTGATTCGTATGGGAGCTATGGCTACACCTTC	CATSDSYGSYGYTF
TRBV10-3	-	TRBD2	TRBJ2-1	TGTGCCATCAGTGTGGGGGGGAACCTCAATGAGCAGTTCTTC	CAISVGGNLNEQFF
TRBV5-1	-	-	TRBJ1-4	TGCGCCAGCAGCTTGGATTCCAGGGGTGAACTGTTTTTT	CASSLDSRGELFF
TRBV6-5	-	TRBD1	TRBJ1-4	TGTGCCAGCACCCGACAGGGTAGGCCTAATGAAAAACTGTTTTTT	CASTRQGRPNEKLFF
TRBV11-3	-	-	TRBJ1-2	TGTGCCAGCAGCTTAGGCCCGGGGGATGCCTATGGCTACACCTTC	CASSLGPGDAYGYTF
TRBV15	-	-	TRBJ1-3	TGTGCCACCAGCAGAGATCGGGGGTTCTCTGGAAACACCATATATTTT	CATSRDRGFSGNTIYF
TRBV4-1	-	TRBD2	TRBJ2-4	TGCGCCAGCAGCCCCGGACTAGCGGGACGGTCGGTCAAAAACATTCAGTACTTC	CASSPGLAGRSVKNIQYF
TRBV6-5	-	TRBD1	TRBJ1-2	TGTGCCAGCAGCTGGACAGGTGATGGCTACACCTTC	CASSWTGDGYTF
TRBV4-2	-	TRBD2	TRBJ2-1	TGTGCCAGCAGCCTAGGGACTAGCGGGAGGAGCTCCTACAATGAGCAGTTCTTC	CASSLGTSGRSSYNEQFF
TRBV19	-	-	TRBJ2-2	TGTGCCAGTAGTGTACAGAACACCGGGGAGCTGTTTTTT	CASSVQNTGELFF
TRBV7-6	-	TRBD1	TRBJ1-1	TGTGCCAGCAGCCGGACAGGGAACACTGAAGCTTTCTTT	CASSRTGNTEAFF
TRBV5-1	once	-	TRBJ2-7	TGCGCCAGCAGCTTGGCTGGGTCGGGAGCTAGCCAGCGCGAGCAGTACTTC	CASSLAGSGASQREQYF
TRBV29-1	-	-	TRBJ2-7	TGCAGCGTTGGAGGGCAGTCCTCCTACGAGCAGTACTTC	CSVGGQSSYEQYF
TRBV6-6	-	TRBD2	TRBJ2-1	TGTGCCAGCAGTTACGGGCGGGAGCCTAGGCATGAGCAGTTCTTC	CASSYGREPRHEQFF
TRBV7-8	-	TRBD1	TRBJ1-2	TGTGCCAGCAGCTGGGGACAGAACTATGGCTACACCTTC	CASSWGQNYGYTF
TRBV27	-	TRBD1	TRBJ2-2	TGTGCCAGCAGCAAGACAGGGGGCACCGGGGAGCTGTTTTTT	CASSKTGGTGELFF
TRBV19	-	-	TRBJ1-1	TGTGCCAGTAGTATACAGGGATACACTGAAGCTTTCTTT	CASSIQGYTEAFF
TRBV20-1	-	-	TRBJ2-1	TGCAGTGCTAGTTCCTTAACGGGACGGAGGGACAATGAGCAGTTCTTC	CSASSLTGRRDNEQFF
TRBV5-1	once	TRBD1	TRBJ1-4	TGCGCCAGCAGCATCGGGACAGGATATACTAATGAAAAACTGTTTTTT	CASSIGTGYTNEKLFF